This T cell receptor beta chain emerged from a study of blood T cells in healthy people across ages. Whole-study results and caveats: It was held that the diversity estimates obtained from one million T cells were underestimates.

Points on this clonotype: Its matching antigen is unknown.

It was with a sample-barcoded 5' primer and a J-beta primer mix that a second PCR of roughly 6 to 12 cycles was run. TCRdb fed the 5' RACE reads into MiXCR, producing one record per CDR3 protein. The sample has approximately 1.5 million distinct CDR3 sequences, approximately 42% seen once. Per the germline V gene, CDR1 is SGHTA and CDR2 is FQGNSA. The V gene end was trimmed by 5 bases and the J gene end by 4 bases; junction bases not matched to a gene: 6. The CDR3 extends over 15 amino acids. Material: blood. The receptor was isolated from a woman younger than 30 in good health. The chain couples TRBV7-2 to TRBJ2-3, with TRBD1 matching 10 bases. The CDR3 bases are TGTGCCAGCAGCAGACAGGGGGCCGGCGCAGATACGCAGTATTTT. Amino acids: CASSRQGAGADTQYF.